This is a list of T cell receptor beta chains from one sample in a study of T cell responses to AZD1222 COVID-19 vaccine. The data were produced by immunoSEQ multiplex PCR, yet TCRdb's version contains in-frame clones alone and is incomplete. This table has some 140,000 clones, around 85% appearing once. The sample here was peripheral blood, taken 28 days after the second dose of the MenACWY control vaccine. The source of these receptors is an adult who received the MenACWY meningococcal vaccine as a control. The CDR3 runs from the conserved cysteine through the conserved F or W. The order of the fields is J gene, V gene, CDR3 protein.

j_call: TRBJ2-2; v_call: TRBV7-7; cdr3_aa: CASSPGTSGVVTGELFF
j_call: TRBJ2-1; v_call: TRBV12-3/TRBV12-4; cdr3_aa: CASSYTRRNEQFF
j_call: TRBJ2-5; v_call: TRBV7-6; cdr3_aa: CASSLVGSAGETQYF
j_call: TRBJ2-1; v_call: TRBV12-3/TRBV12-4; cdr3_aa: CASSLIGNNEQFF
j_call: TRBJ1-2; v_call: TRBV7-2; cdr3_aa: CASSPTGSGEGYTF
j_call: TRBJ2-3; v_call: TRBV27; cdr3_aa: CASSIRRAAGSTDTQYF
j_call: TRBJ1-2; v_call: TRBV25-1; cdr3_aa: CASSKRTGQGYGYTF
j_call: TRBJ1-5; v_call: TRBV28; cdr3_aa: CASSSTRQPQHF
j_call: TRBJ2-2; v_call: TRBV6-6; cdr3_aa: CASSFVGRVYTGELFF
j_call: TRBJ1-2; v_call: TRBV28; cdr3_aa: CASSLSRHNYGYTF
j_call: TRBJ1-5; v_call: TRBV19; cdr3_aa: CASDPGPGRFQPQHF
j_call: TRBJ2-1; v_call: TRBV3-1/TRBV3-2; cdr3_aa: CASSLPAGGPREQFF
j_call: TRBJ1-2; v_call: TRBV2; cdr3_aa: CASLGTSNYGYTF
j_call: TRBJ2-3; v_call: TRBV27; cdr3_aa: CASSFRSGGVSTDTQYF
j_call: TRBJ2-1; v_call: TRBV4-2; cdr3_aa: CASSQENGPGQFF
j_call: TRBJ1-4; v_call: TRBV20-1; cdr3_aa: CSASPGARAEKLFF
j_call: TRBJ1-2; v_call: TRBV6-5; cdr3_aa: CASSYVRTGGSYGYTF
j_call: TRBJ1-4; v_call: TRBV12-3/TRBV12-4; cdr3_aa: CASSMGPGKLFF
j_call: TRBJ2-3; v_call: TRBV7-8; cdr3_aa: CASSPPLASDTQYF
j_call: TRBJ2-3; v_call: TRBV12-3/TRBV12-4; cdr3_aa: CASRGGPGTQYF
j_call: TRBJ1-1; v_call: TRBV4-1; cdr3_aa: CASSQLPPAGPRNTEAFF
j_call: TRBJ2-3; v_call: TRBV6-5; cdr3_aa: CASPHGGGTDTQYF
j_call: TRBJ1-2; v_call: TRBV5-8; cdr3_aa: CASSLPGHANYGYTF
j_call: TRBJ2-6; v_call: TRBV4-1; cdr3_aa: CASSQDPQGFSGANVLTF
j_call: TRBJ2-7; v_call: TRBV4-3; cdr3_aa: CASSQDGAGSSSYEQYF
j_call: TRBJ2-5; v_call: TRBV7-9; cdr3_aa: CASSRQGWETQYF
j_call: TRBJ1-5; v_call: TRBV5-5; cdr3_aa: CASSLAGGRQPQHF
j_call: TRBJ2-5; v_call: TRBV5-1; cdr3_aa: CASSLTATETQYF
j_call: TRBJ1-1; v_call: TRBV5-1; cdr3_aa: CASSLVGLGTEAFF
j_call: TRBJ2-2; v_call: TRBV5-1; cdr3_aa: CASSSAWYTGELFF
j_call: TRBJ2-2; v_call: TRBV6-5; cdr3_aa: CASSYSHGTGELFF
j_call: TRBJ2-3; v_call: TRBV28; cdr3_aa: CASSSSDRGTDTQYF
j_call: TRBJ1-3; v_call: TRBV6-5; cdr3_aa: CASSRQPGSGNTIYF
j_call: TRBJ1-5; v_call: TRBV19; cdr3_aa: CASSLRWTEVYSNQPQHF
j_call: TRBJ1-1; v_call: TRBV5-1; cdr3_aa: CASSLGSAGEAFF
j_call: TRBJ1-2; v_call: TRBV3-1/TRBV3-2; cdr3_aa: CASSQGAGSYGYTF
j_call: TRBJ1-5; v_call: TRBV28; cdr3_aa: CASSLQQGPTSNQPQHF
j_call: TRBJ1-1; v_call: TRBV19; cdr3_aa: CASSIGRSGTGPNTEAFF
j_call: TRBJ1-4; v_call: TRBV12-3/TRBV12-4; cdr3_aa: CASGQGQEKLFF
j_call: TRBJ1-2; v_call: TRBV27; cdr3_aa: CASSSGTGGSYGYTF
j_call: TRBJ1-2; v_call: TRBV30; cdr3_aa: CAWKGAGGYTF
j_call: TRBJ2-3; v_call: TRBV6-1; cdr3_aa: CASSEYGQDTQYF
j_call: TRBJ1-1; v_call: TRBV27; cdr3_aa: CASSTKTGGAGNTEAFF